This TCR beta chain was profiled in a study of beta chain features in type 1 diabetes listed by TCRdb under 2018. About the study as a whole: Patients and healthy donors did not differ in mean age, gender distribution, total cell number or subset yield. A total of roughly 110 million sorted cells were examined across all samples, and the number of cells per subset was strongly correlated with RNA yield. Regulatory and stem cell-like memory subsets were isolated from only 8 patients and roughly 8 healthy donors, whereas naive and central memory subsets came from all 30 or so donors. The study compared the TCRB repertoires of sorted circulating CD4+ T cell subsets in recently diagnosed type 1 diabetes patients with those in matched healthy donors. Results and caveats for the whole study, not just this receptor: Fewer insertions and more nucleotide deletions at VDJ recombination sites were observed in patients with type 1 diabetes, implying thymic rearrangement abnormalities. Because cDNA was sequenced instead of genomic DNA, highly expressing activated cells could be over-represented, though the groups showed no difference in activation or CD3 levels. Shorter templates might have been favored by PCR, but patient and control samples were amplified and corrected together, so both groups would have been affected equally by any skew. Naive, central memory and regulatory TCRB repertoires appeared to be more alike among patients than among healthy donors. Because small numbers of individuals were included in the HLA sub-analyses, any influence of HLA type on TCRB rearrangement was left unresolved. Type 1 diabetes patients showed a moderate but significant shortening of TCRB CDR3 length in all four CD4+ subsets.

Each donor gave one peripheral blood draw, about 110 mL on average, collected into heparinised tubes. A BD FACSAria II and a panel including CD45RO, CCR7, CD25, CD127, CD95 and CD27 were used to sort naive, central memory, regulatory and stem cell-like memory CD4+ T cells. All sorted populations exceeded 95% purity. PBMCs were isolated immediately by Lymphoprep density gradient centrifugation and stained directly without culture. To minimize batch effects, samples were stained and sorted in pairs, one healthy donor with one patient per experiment. As concerns this clone: The antigen it recognizes is unknown. Base quality data are lacking; no much larger clone is found one base away.

Including the terminal cysteine and phenylalanine, the CDR3 comprises 14 residues. The kept DNA is CDR3 alone, 42 bases in frame from the first base. V lost 1 base and J lost 2 bases; the stretch between them is 9 bases long. Per the germline V gene, SGHTA is the CDR1 and FQGNSA is the CDR2. The entire isolated RNA was reverse transcribed using the High Capacity cDNA Reverse Transcription Kit, and thus expressed TCRB transcripts were sequenced. Deep immunoSEQ sequencing was performed on naive, central memory and regulatory T cell samples, with an average of roughly 4 million total reads per sample. After sorted cells were lysed in RLT buffer, RNA was extracted with DNase-treated RNeasy Micro or Mini kits, with the choice depending on cell number. Each cell subset was processed on its own to prevent cross-contamination, while patient and healthy donor samples were processed together. The immunoSEQ multiplex PCR was used to amplify TCRB sequences from cDNA, yielding 87-bp fragments that span the CDR3 region. Sequencing of the amplicons was performed on the Illumina HiSeq platform. As for how the authors treated the data: PCR bias was computationally corrected using synthetic template baselines, reads within Hamming distance 2 were collapsed, and singletons that could not be merged were discarded. By aligning reads against IMGT, V, D and J genes, CDR3 length, and insertions or deletions at six rearrangement sites were assigned. Clonotype counts were normalized to sorted cell number within each subset before computing true diversity and Gini coefficients with the tcR R package. The overlap coefficient, calculated on TCRB nucleotide sequences, was used to measure repertoire sharing. TCRdb holds this immuneACCESS table with in-frame rearrangements only. Some clones are missing; in checked studies, unresolved V genes explain under half, and the rest has no known cause. D and trimming were read from the DNA, whereas the V and J calls and clone size are those reported in that table. This sample has under 300,000 clones in its table, and around 26% of those were observed once. The top ten clones comprise under 5% of the sample.

The rearranged segments are TRBV7-2 and TRBJ2-7; too little of a D gene remains to name it. This receptor was identified in a man aged 30 to 45 in good health. What was sequenced was central memory CD4+ T cells from blood. The CDR3 here reads CASSLVPGPYEQYF. At the DNA level, the sequence is TGTGCCAGCAGCTTAGTTCCAGGCCCCTACGAGCAGTACTTC.